This TCR beta chain was sequenced during a study of blood T cell repertoires in COVID-19 (dated by TCRdb to the early 2020s). With respect to the entire study: Samples from collaborators originated in the United States, Italy and Spain and spanned both the acute and convalescent phases of COVID-19. The prospective study material was composed of cDNA or gDNA derived from T cells, B-cell-depleted T cells, or PBMCs. Subjects who had been exposed to COVID-19, were actively infected with it, or had recovered from it provided the deeply sampled blood TCRbeta repertoires that made up the dataset. A freely available public database, intended as a resource for researchers studying the immune response to SARS-CoV-2, is where the repertoires were released. The samples were drawn from the first 160 participants of the ongoing ImmuneRACE study and from some 1,300 subjects provided by 6 global collaborators. Nearly every sample came with metadata listing a de-identified subject ID, COVID-19 status, age in years and sex. Where available, HLA class I and class II types were obtained from metadata supplied by the sample provider rather than from assay-based typing. On the study overall, not on this receptor specifically: Clinical and demographic metadata were provided uncurated, with the amount varying by source and participant.

The CDR3 has 14 amino acids, counting the end cysteine and phenylalanine. Kept here is only the CDR3 DNA, which spans 42 bases and is read in frame from base 1. Trimming costs V 2 bases and J 3 bases, and their ends lie 8 bases apart. From a lookup of the germline V gene, CDR1 and CDR2 are SGHVS and FNYEAQ. Of note for this clone: No antigen is known for it. Base qualities are not recorded, but no much larger clone differs from it by a single base.

The immunoSEQ Assay, a bias-controlled multiplex PCR, was used to amplify TCRbeta CDR3 regions from genomic DNA. The authors' pipeline ran thus. The number of nucleated cells in each sample was estimated from the amplification of reference gene primers within the assay. To quantify the absolute abundance of each unique TCRbeta CDR3 rearrangement, sequence reads were collapsed and filtered. Productive Simpson clonality was computed per sample as the square root of Simpson's diversity index over productive rearrangements. This is the immuneACCESS table as TCRdb keeps it, with only in-frame sequences that have V and J called. A part of the clones is gone; compared with another copy, unresolved V genes explain less than half, and the rest is unexplained. Clone size and the V and J calls come from that table; the DNA yielded D and trimming. The sample yields approximately 100,000 clones; roughly 88% were counted once. The top ten constitute 25% of the sample.

Whole blood was collected in K2EDTA tubes by collaborating institutions according to the institutions' own protocols. Collaborator samples were shipped for TCRbeta analysis as frozen whole blood, isolated PBMCs, or DNA extracted from either sample type. This receptor chain uses TRBV7-6 and TRBJ1-5; 6 matching bases give a weak D call of TRBD1. The receptor comes from a human donor in a cohort sampled during active COVID-19. Material for sequencing was peripheral blood. The DNA sequence is as follows: TGTGCCAGCAGCTTAAGGGGGATCAATCAGCCCCAGCATTTT. It is translated as CASSLRGINQPQHF.